One sample yielded the 6 T cell receptor beta chains listed below, sequenced in a study of cytomegalovirus exposure and HLA in healthy donors. PCR amplification relied on 60 Vbeta primers (plus 13 Jbeta primers). Libraries were prepared by immunoSEQ multiplex PCR; TCRdb keeps only in-frame clonotypes and omits some of them. Of about 140,000 clones in the sample, roughly 80% were seen once. The sequencing input was PBMCs. These receptors originate from a man younger than 35 in good health and CMV-seropositive.

The V call is TRBV6-1, the J call TRBJ1-2; tentative D call: TRBD1 (6 bases). The V end lost 2 bases, the J end lost 7 bases, and 17 bases lay between the germline ends. CDR3 length: 15 residues. From germline, CDR1 is MNHNS and CDR2 SASEGT. The CDR3 DNA reads as TGTGCCAGCAGTGAATCGGGACATCCCCATCCTGGCTACACCTTC. Its protein is CASSESGHPHPGYTF.

V usage is TRBV2 and J usage is TRBJ2-5; 8 bases fit TRBD2. Germline-derived CDR1 and CDR2 are SNHLY and FYNNEI. The trim removed 5 bases at V and 5 bases at J, leaving 7 bases unmatched. CDR3 length: 14 residues. CDR3 DNA sequence: TGTGCCAGCAGTTCTGGAACGGGGGGGGAGACCCAGTACTTC. It yields the protein CASSSGTGGETQYF.

The rearrangement links TRBV30 to TRBJ1-5; 8 bases map to TRBD1. This CDR3 has 13 amino acids. The J segment lost 6 bases and the V segment lost 1 base, leaving 2 bases of the junction unmatched. CDR1 is GTSNPN, CDR2 SVGIG, per germline (reference sequence). The CDR3 sequence: CAWSGTGGQPQHF. CDR3 nucleotide sequence: TGTGCCTGGAGTGGCACAGGGGGTCAGCCCCAGCATTTT.

This clone has a handful of counts. V usage is TRBV28 and J usage is TRBJ2-7, with 7 nucleotides matching TRBD2. Germline assignment: CDR1 MDHEN and CDR2 SYDVKM. The CDR3 loop spans 14 amino acids. Trimming removed 4 bases from V and 1 base from J; junction bases left unmatched: 4. CDR3 sequence (DNA): TGTGCCAGCAGTTCTGGCGGGGGATCCTACGAGCAGTACTTC. Protein: CASSSGGGSYEQYF.

The rearrangement uses TRBV19 and TRBJ1-1; 8 nucleotides align to TRBD1. CDR3 length equals 13 residues. Unmatched junction bases numbered 7, after V lost 5 bases and J lost 8 bases. The germline gives CDR1 LNHDA, CDR2 SQIVND (reference sequence). The DNA for the CDR3 is TGTGCCAGTAGTTCCAGACAGGGGAAGGAAGCTTTCTTT. Protein sequence: CASSSRQGKEAFF.

The chain is built from TRBV28 and TRBJ2-1; 13 nucleotides align to TRBD2. The V gene end was trimmed by 6 bases and the J gene end by 8 bases; junction bases not matched to a gene: 4. Germline values: CDR1 MDHEN, CDR2 SYDVKM. This CDR3 has 14 residues. The CDR3 DNA reads TGTGCCAGCAGATGGACTAGCGGGAGCTATGAGCAGTTCTTC. It specifies CASRWTSGSYEQFF.